The 28 T cell receptor beta chains in this list originate from one sample, sequenced in a study of OX40 agonist ivuxolimab in advanced cancers. TCRdb keeps only in-frame clones here, not all; method: immunoSEQ multiplex PCR. Of some 60,000 clones in the sample, about 89% were seen once. The specimen was CD4+ or CD8+ T cells sorted from blood, collected in a trial of the OX40 agonist ivuxolimab. The source is an adult with an advanced solid tumor such as melanoma, head and neck, liver or kidney cancer.

Only a few counts were recorded for this clone. The chain combines TRBV4-1 with TRBJ2-5; 7 nucleotides agree with TRBD2. The CDR3 is made up of 16 amino acids. Germline CDR1 and CDR2: MGHRA and YSYEKL. V dropped 4 bases and J dropped 2; count of bases not matched to a gene: 10. The CDR3 protein is CASSPKGGSWQETQYF. CDR3 coding DNA: TGCGCCAGCAGCCCCAAAGGCGGGAGTTGGCAAGAGACCCAGTACTTC.

This chain uses TRBV7-9 with TRBJ2-4; 8 bases agree with TRBD2. Germline CDR1 and CDR2: SEHNR and FQNEAQ (reference sequence). The CDR3 contains 13 residues. The J segment lost 10 bases and the V segment lost 8 bases, leaving 10 bases of the junction unmatched. This CDR3 is CASALGSGNIQYF. The CDR3 nucleotides are TGTGCCAGCGCTTTGGGTAGCGGGAATATTCAGTACTTC.

This rearrangement joins TRBV6-1 to TRBJ1-2, with TRBD1 identical over 9 bases. Germline CDR1 and CDR2: MNHNS and SASEGT. Unmatched junction bases numbered 5, after V lost 11 bases and J lost 7 bases. The CDR3 spans 11 residues. The CDR3 sequence: CAGGTGFGYTF. CDR3 bases: TGTGCCGGCGGGACAGGGTTTGGCTACACCTTC.

V and J are TRBV11-2 and TRBJ1-1; possible D gene TRBD1, 5 bases. V lost 6 bases and J 4 bases, leaving 12 bases between the germline ends. Germline values: CDR1 SGHAT, CDR2 FQNNGV. This CDR3 spans 13 amino acids. The CDR3 loop reads CASRATGGTEAFF. CDR3 bases: TGTGCCAGCAGGGCTACAGGTGGCACTGAAGCTTTCTTT. The full variable domain, completed using reference TRBV11-2 and TRBJ1-1, is EAGVAQSPRYKIIEKRQSVAFWCNPISGHATLYWYQQILGQGPKLLIQFQNNGVVDDSQLPKDRFSAERLKGVDSTLKIQPAKLEDSAVYLCASRATGGTEAFFGQGTRLTVV.

The CDR3 here is CASSSGGGGHTEAFF. CDR3 DNA: TGTGCCAGCAGTTCAGGGGGCGGAGGCCACACTGAAGCTTTCTTT. The genes are TRBV28 and TRBJ1-1, with 8 bases that match TRBD1. Germline assignment: CDR1 MDHEN and CDR2 SYDVKM. CDR3 length: 15 amino acids. V shed 4 bases and J 3 bases; nucleotides not matched to a gene: 7.

The CDR3 nucleotides are TGTGCCAGCAGCTTAGTACTCGGCGGGGAGCTGTTTTTT. It translates to CASSLVLGGELFF. The chain couples TRBV11-2 to TRBJ2-2; D remains unclear. The CDR3 is made up of 13 amino acids. V was trimmed by 1 base and J by 7 bases, leaving 7 bases between them. The germline V gene has CDR1 SGHAT and CDR2 FQNNGV.

V usage is TRBV13 and J usage is TRBJ1-1; possibly TRBD1 for D (5 bases). The CDR3 extends over 17 amino acids. CDR1 is PRHDT, CDR2 FYEKMQ, per germline (reference sequence). V was trimmed by 5 bases and J by 4 bases, leaving 23 bases between them. CDR3 sequence (DNA): TGTGCCAGCAGCCTTCAGCAGGGCCTAGTAGGGTCCACTGAAGCTTTCTTT. It codes for CASSLQQGLVGSTEAFF. Based on the CDR3 plus reference TRBV13 and TRBJ1-1, the full variable domain is AAGVIQSPRHLIKEKRETATLKCYPIPRHDTVYWYQQGPGQDPQFLISFYEKMQSDKGSIPDRFSAQQFSDYHSELNMSSLELGDSALYFCASSLQQGLVGSTEAFFGQGTRLTVV.

The rearrangement links TRBV28 to TRBJ1-2; D not certain. The V gene lost 3 bases and the J gene lost 7 bases, with 6 bases spanning the gap. This CDR3 is 11 amino acids long. In germline, CDR1 is MDHEN, CDR2 SYDVKM. CDR3 bases: TGTGCCAGCAGTTTGAGAGCTGGCTACACCTTC. Protein: CASSLRAGYTF.

J is TRBJ2-1 and V is TRBV19, with a weak D call TRBD1 (7 bases). Trimming took 4 bases from V and 2 from J, leaving 15 bases between them. In germline, CDR1 is LNHDA, CDR2 SQIVND (reference sequence). CDR3 length: 16 residues. CDR3 loop: CASSTDGRGAYNEQFF. For the CDR3, the DNA is TGTGCCAGTAGTACCGACGGCAGGGGGGCCTACAATGAGCAGTTCTTC.

V gene TRBV15 combines with J gene TRBJ2-2; D possibly corresponds to TRBD1 (5 bases). Trimming stripped 0 bases from V and 6 bases from J, with 11 bases between. This CDR3 comprises 15 residues. CDR1 LNHNV and CDR2 YYDKDF come from the germline V gene (reference sequence). CDR3 loop: CATSRDQGVAGELFF. The CDR3 DNA sequence: TGTGCCACCAGCAGAGATCAAGGGGTGGCCGGGGAGCTGTTTTTT.

The chain has TRBV5-1 and TRBJ1-6, with D possibly matching TRBD1 (6 bases). Germline assignment: CDR1 SGHRS and CDR2 YFSETQ. Trimming took off 1 base at V and 9 bases at J, with 14 bases between the two ends. This CDR3 is built from 15 residues. CDR3 amino acids: CASSLLAGESSPLHF. The CDR3 DNA sequence: TGCGCCAGCAGCTTGCTGGCAGGGGAGAGTTCACCCCTCCACTTT.

This clone was seen a few times. The genes are TRBV4-2 and TRBJ1-3; unclear D gene. This CDR3 region has 16 residues. Germline CDR1 and CDR2: LGHNA and YNFKEQ. V lost 1 base to trimming and J lost 4 bases, with 14 bases between them. The CDR3 protein is CASSQGFRELGNTIYF. The CDR3 region has the DNA TGTGCCAGCAGCCAAGGGTTTAGGGAACTGGGAAACACCATATATTTT.

This chain connects TRBV20-1 to TRBJ1-1; D not resolved. Trimming pared 1 base from V and 6 bases from J, leaving 3 bases between. Looked up from germline, CDR1 is DFQATT and CDR2 is SNEGSKA (reference sequence). The CDR3 is made up of 10 amino acids. This chain's CDR3 is CSARVAEAFF. The CDR3 DNA reads TGCAGTGCTAGAGTGGCTGAAGCTTTCTTT.

The chain links TRBV9 to TRBJ2-7; 9 positions agree with TRBD1. CDR1 and CDR2 (germline): SGDLS, YYNGEE. CDR3 size: 15 residues. Trimming took 4 bases from V and 3 from J; bases not matched to a gene: 8. CDR3 coding DNA: TGTGCCAGCAGCCCCGGGACAGGGCTGTTCTACGAGCAGTACTTC. This gives the protein CASSPGTGLFYEQYF.

This clone was seen a single time. The chain carries TRBV10-3 and TRBJ2-4; 7 bases align to TRBD2. The J segment lost 5 bases and the V segment lost 5 bases, leaving 6 bases of the junction unmatched. The CDR3 contains 14 residues. The V gene's germline CDR1 is ENHRY and CDR2 SYGVKD. The chain's CDR3 is CAISTSLAENIQYF. The CDR3 region has the DNA TGTGCCATCAGTACCTCCCTAGCGGAAAACATTCAGTACTTC.

The chain employs TRBV7-3 and TRBJ2-2, with D hard to call. Trimming cost V 2 bases and J 0 bases, with 10 bases left between them. The CDR3 covers 16 residues. CDR1 and CDR2 from the germline V gene are SGHTA and FQGTGA. The chain's CDR3 is CASSLVDGPNTGELFF. In nucleotides, the CDR3 is TGTGCCAGCAGCTTAGTTGACGGCCCGAACACCGGGGAGCTGTTTTTT.

This chain uses TRBV7-2 with TRBJ2-1; 7 bases map to TRBD1. CDR1 is SGHTA and CDR2 is FQGNSA in the germline V gene. Trimming cost V 5 bases and J 10 bases; bases outside gene matches: 5. The CDR3 consists of 12 residues. The CDR3: CASSDRVREQFF. The CDR3 DNA reads TGTGCCAGCAGCGACAGGGTACGAGAGCAGTTCTTC.

The CDR3 sequence is CASSEARGRGLTGANVLTF. CDR3 bases: TGTGCCAGCAGTGAAGCGCGAGGGAGGGGCCTTACTGGGGCCAACGTCCTGACTTTC. The chain couples TRBV2 to TRBJ2-6; 7 nucleotides line up with TRBD2. Unmatched junction bases numbered 10, after V lost 0 bases and J lost 2 bases. Germline V CDR1 and CDR2: SNHLY, FYNNEI. The CDR3 has 19 residues.

V and J are TRBV7-2 and TRBJ1-5; D gene unclear. From germline, CDR1 is SGHTA and CDR2 FQGNSA. Trimming cost V 8 bases and J 3 bases, with 14 bases left between them. The CDR3 contains 14 residues. The CDR3 here is CASAPRRTNQPQHF. As DNA, the CDR3 is TGTGCCAGCGCTCCCCGGAGGACCAATCAGCCCCAGCATTTT.

This sequence joins TRBV5-1 and TRBJ2-1; maybe TRBD2 (7 bases). This CDR3 is 16 amino acids long. V was cut by 5 bases and J by 0 bases, with 15 bases left in between. Germline V gene lookup returns CDR1 SGHRS and CDR2 YFSETQ. This CDR3 is CASRGGGLYSYNEQFF. CDR3 nucleotide sequence: TGCGCCAGCAGAGGGGGAGGGCTTTACTCCTACAATGAGCAGTTCTTC.

The rearrangement links TRBV4-1 to TRBJ2-5; possible D gene TRBD1, 5 bases. The CDR3 runs to 14 residues. In germline, CDR1 is MGHRA, CDR2 YSYEKL. V was trimmed by 1 base and J by 5 bases, leaving 11 bases between them. The CDR3 loop reads CASSQGQGVETQYF. CDR3 nucleotide sequence: TGCGCCAGCAGCCAAGGGCAAGGGGTTGAGACCCAGTACTTC.

This chain links TRBV5-1 with TRBJ2-1; D gene uncertain. Germline values: CDR1 SGHRS, CDR2 YFSETQ. The V end lost 7 bases, the J end lost 8 bases, and 13 bases lay between the germline ends. The CDR3 consists of 12 residues. In nucleotides, the CDR3 is TGCGCCAGCCGCAATCCCCGAGATGAGCAGTTCTTC. It encodes CASRNPRDEQFF.

The chain has TRBV14 and TRBJ2-3, with D possibly being TRBD2 (6 bases). The CDR3 has 15 residues. The germline gives CDR1 SGHDN, CDR2 FVKESK. V gave up 3 bases and J gave up 2 bases, with 12 bases separating them. The CDR3 sequence: CASSQAGLYTDTQYF. The CDR3 DNA is TGTGCCAGCAGCCAGGCGGGACTCTACACAGATACGCAGTATTTT.

As DNA, the CDR3 is TGCGCCAGCAGTCCCACAGGACTCCTCTATGGCTACACCTTC. Amino acids: CASSPTGLLYGYTF. The chain employs TRBV10-2 and TRBJ1-2, with TRBD1 as a possible D gene (5 bases). Germline CDR1 and CDR2: WSHSY and SAAADI. CDR3 length equals 14 residues. V shed 5 bases and J shed 4 bases, with 14 bases lying between them.

The rearrangement joins TRBV6-5 to TRBJ2-7; 10 positions agree with TRBD2. Unmatched junction bases numbered 6, after V lost 5 bases and J lost 5 bases. The length of the CDR3 is 14 residues. Per germline, CDR1 MNHEY and CDR2 SVGAGI. This CDR3 reads CASSKAGGLNEQYF. In DNA, the CDR3 is TGTGCCAGCAGTAAAGCGGGGGGGCTGAACGAGCAGTACTTC.

This clone occurred once. V and J are TRBV5-1 and TRBJ2-7; D may be TRBD2 (6 bases). The V end was cut by 0 bases, the J end by 9 bases, with 19 bases between. The CDR3 spans 15 residues. CDR1 is SGHRS and CDR2 is YFSETQ in the germline V gene. Written as DNA, the CDR3 is TGCGCCAGCAGCTTGGATCCGGGAGAGAGCCGTCGGCAGTACTTC. This translates into CASSLDPGESRRQYF.

V and J are TRBV5-6 and TRBJ1-6; 9 nucleotides match TRBD1. CDR1 is SGHDT and CDR2 is YYEEEE in the germline V gene. Trimming took 1 base from V and 8 from J; bases not matched to a gene: 1. The CDR3 extends over 14 amino acids. CDR3 nucleotides: TGTGCCAGCAGCTTGAGGGACAGGGATTCACCCCTCCACTTT. Protein: CASSLRDRDSPLHF.

The rearrangement uses TRBV6-1 and TRBJ1-4; D is ambiguous. The germline V gene has CDR1 MNHNS and CDR2 SASEGT. The CDR3 has 14 residues. V shed 10 bases and J shed 4 bases, with 16 bases lying between them. CDR3 sequence: CATVRRVDNEKLFF. The CDR3 DNA follows: TGTGCCACGGTTAGGAGGGTGGATAATGAAAAACTGTTTTTT.